This TCR beta chain was sequenced for a study of blood T cells in healthy people across ages. It was with a sample-barcoded 5' primer and a J-beta primer mix that a second PCR of roughly 6 to 12 cycles was run. The template-switch adaptor, which had 12 random nucleotides, put a tag on each cDNA molecule. TCRdb used MiXCR to reprocess the 5' RACE reads, holding one entry per CDR3 protein. Counted here are 700,000 to 800,000 distinct CDR3 sequences, roughly 43% occurring once; the ten biggest clones make up under 25%. Points from the study as a whole: TCR beta diversity per million T cells fell roughly linearly with age. Greater diversity and more naive CD4+ cells were seen in long-lived donors than in aged donors.

As regards this clonotype: What it recognizes is unknown.

This clonotype was obtained from a woman in her sixties or seventies in good health. Sequencing used blood.

As DNA, the CDR3 is TGCAGTGCTAGTGTGCGGGTAGATACGCAGTATTTT. Its protein product is CSASVRVDTQYF. The chain is built from TRBV20-1 and TRBJ2-3; D possibly corresponds to TRBD2 (5 bases). With 3 bases removed from V and 5 bases from J, the gap between germline ends came to 9 bases. This CDR3 region has 12 residues. The germline gives CDR1 DFQATT, CDR2 SNEGSKA (reference sequence).